Shown below are 16 T cell receptor beta chains from a single sample sequenced in a study of blood T cell repertoires in COVID-19. TCRdb's table, derived via immunoSEQ multiplex PCR, lists solely in-frame clones and lacks some. This table has about 68,000 clones, 80% to 90% appearing once. The sequencing sample was made of peripheral blood. These receptors were taken from a human donor in a cohort sampled during active COVID-19.

This chain connects TRBV9 to TRBJ2-3, with 7 bases identical to TRBD1. The CDR3 extends over 17 amino acids. V shed 3 bases, J shed 0 bases, and the junction held 10 bases outside the gene matches. Per germline, CDR1 SGDLS and CDR2 YYNGEE. CDR3 region: CASSASTGTASTDTQYF. The CDR3 region has the DNA TGTGCCAGCAGCGCAAGCACCGGGACAGCGAGCACAGATACGCAGTATTTT.

The J gene is TRBJ1-2, the V gene TRBV11-1; D is ambiguous. Between the trimmed V and J ends, which lost 5 bases and 5 bases, there was a span of 6 bases. CDR3 length equals 11 residues. Per the germline V gene, CDR1 is SGHAT and CDR2 is FQDESV (reference sequence). CDR3 protein: CASSPLYGYTF. CDR3 nucleotides: TGTGCCAGCAGCCCTCTGTATGGCTACACCTTC.

This clone was recorded a few times. The genes are TRBV5-6 and TRBJ2-5; 7 positions agree with TRBD1. Germline V gene lookup returns CDR1 SGHDT and CDR2 YYEEEE. CDR3 size: 16 residues. Unmatched junction bases numbered 11, after V lost 3 bases and J lost 3 bases. The CDR3 loop is CASSYRQGTLKETQYF. The CDR3 DNA follows: TGTGCCAGCAGCTATCGACAGGGCACCCTGAAAGAGACCCAGTACTTC.

The chain carries TRBV2 and TRBJ2-7; 8 bases fit TRBD2. In germline, CDR1 is SNHLY, CDR2 FYNNEI. V trimming: 6 bases; J trimming: 3 bases; junction bases outside the gene matches: 13. The length of the CDR3 is 16 residues. The CDR3 loop reads CASRLAPGLGGYEQYF. CDR3 bases: TGTGCCAGCAGGCTCGCTCCGGGACTAGGGGGCTACGAGCAGTACTTC.

The chain couples TRBV24-1 to TRBJ2-6; D is possibly TRBD1 (5 bases). The germline gives CDR1 KGHDR, CDR2 SFDVKD. Trimming stripped 9 bases from V and 1 base from J, with 21 bases between. This CDR3 is built from 18 residues. Here the CDR3 reads CATQSTTGSVSGANVLTF. CDR3 coding DNA: TGTGCCACCCAAAGTACTACAGGATCTGTGTCTGGGGCCAACGTCCTGACTTTC.

The chain employs TRBV4-2 and TRBJ2-2; 9 bases are shared with TRBD1. After removal of 1 base from V and 3 bases from J, the junction contained 6 bases not matched to a gene. This CDR3 comprises 17 residues. Germline CDR1 is LGHNA and CDR2 is YNFKEQ. The CDR3 loop reads CASSQVMGQGDTGELFF. The CDR3 nucleotides read TGTGCCAGCAGCCAAGTTATGGGACAGGGTGACACCGGGGAGCTGTTTTTT.

Only a few counts were recorded for this clone. V and J are TRBV28 and TRBJ1-5; 7 bases map to TRBD1. V dropped 7 bases and J dropped 3; count of bases not matched to a gene: 9. Germline-derived CDR1 and CDR2 are MDHEN and SYDVKM. The CDR3 loop spans 15 amino acids. DNA of the CDR3: TGTGCCAGCAACGGTGTAGGGGGCTACAATCAGCCCCAGCATTTT. Protein product: CASNGVGGYNQPQHF. Supplemented by reference TRBV28 and TRBJ1-5, the full variable domain reads DVKVTQSSRYLVKRTGEKVFLECVQDMDHENMFWYRQDPGLGLRLIYFSYDVKMKEKGDIPEGYSVSREKKERFSLILESASTNQTSMYLCASNGVGGYNQPQHFGDGTRLSIL.

V is TRBV11-3 and J is TRBJ2-3, with 9 bases lining up with TRBD1. The CDR3 is 14 residues long. From germline, CDR1 is SGHNT and CDR2 YENEEA. Trimming removed 5 bases from V and 6 bases from J; junction bases left unmatched: 6. In DNA form, the CDR3 reads TGTGCCAGCAGCCGGGGACAGGGTAGCGATACGCAGTATTTT. It specifies CASSRGQGSDTQYF.

This clone was seen once. The rearrangement uses TRBV11-2 and TRBJ2-3; possibly TRBD1 for D (6 bases). This CDR3 is built from 15 residues. In germline, CDR1 is SGHAT, CDR2 FQNNGV. V shed 2 bases and J shed 4 bases, with 13 bases lying between them. The CDR3 region has the DNA TGTGCCAGCAGCTTACTCGGGCAGGGGCCAGATACGCAGTATTTT. It is translated as CASSLLGQGPDTQYF.

The rearrangement links TRBV6-5 to TRBJ2-2; D is perhaps TRBD2 (5 bases). Deletions cut 6 bases from V and 5 bases from J, with 13 bases between. CDR1 is MNHEY, CDR2 SVGAGI, per germline. This CDR3 region has 14 residues. The CDR3 protein is CASRKPGSTGELFF. CDR3 nucleotide sequence: TGTGCCAGCAGAAAACCGGGATCTACCGGGGAGCTGTTTTTT.

The rearrangement joins TRBV3-1 (or the pseudogene TRBV3-2) to TRBJ2-7; D might be TRBD2 (6 bases). The CDR3 is 16 amino acids. The germline V gene encodes CDR1 LGHDT and CDR2 YNNKEL (reference sequence). The germline V and J ends were trimmed by 0 bases and 0 bases, with 12 bases remaining between them. CDR3 sequence: CASSQDPAGSSYEQYF. The CDR3 bases are TGTGCCAGCAGCCAAGACCCTGCGGGGAGCTCCTACGAGCAGTACTTC.

V is TRBV7-2 and J is TRBJ1-3, with D unclear. Per germline, CDR1 SGHTA and CDR2 FQGNSA. The CDR3 contains 15 residues. V was shortened by 5 bases and J by 0 bases, with 11 bases between the two germline ends. CDR3 residues: CASSLQANSGNTIYF. In nucleotides, the CDR3 is TGTGCCAGCAGCCTCCAGGCCAACTCTGGAAACACCATATATTTT.

This clone came up once. This chain's CDR3 is CASSHPRAGLAGGRNTGELFF. Here the CDR3 DNA reads TGCGCCAGCAGCCACCCCCGGGCCGGACTAGCGGGGGGCCGAAACACCGGGGAGCTGTTTTTT. The chain joins TRBV4-1 to TRBJ2-2, with 14 bases identical to TRBD2. Unmatched junction bases numbered 14, after V lost 3 bases and J lost 2 bases. This CDR3 region has 21 residues. Germline CDR1 reads MGHRA; CDR2 reads YSYEKL.

V and J are TRBV27 and TRBJ1-1; 8 nucleotides line up with TRBD1. The V and J ends lost 5 bases and 5 bases, in that order; junction bases with no gene match: 10. Per germline, CDR1 MNHEY and CDR2 SMNVEV (reference sequence). This CDR3 comprises 15 residues. For the CDR3, the DNA is TGTGCCAGCAGTCAAGACAGGGGCGGAAGGACTGAAGCTTTCTTT. This encodes CASSQDRGGRTEAFF.

This clone was counted a single time. V gene TRBV5-4 combines with J gene TRBJ2-5, with 7 positions matching TRBD1. Germline CDR1 reads SGHNT; CDR2 reads YYREEE (reference sequence). This CDR3 contains 13 residues. Losses at the gene ends were 3 bases for V and 2 bases for J; bases not matched to a gene: 1. This CDR3 is CASSSDRQETQYF. The CDR3 bases are TGTGCCAGCAGCTCGGACAGGCAAGAGACCCAGTACTTC. The variable domain in full, with the rest retrieved from reference TRBV5-4 and TRBJ2-5, is ETGVTQSPTHLIKTRGQQVTLRCSSQSGHNTVSWYQQALGQGPQFIFQYYREEENGRGNFPPRFSGLQFPNYSSELNVNALELDDSALYLCASSSDRQETQYFGPGTRLLVL.

This chain uses TRBV5-1 with TRBJ2-1, with D tentatively TRBD2 (5 bases). Germline V gene data show CDR1 as SGHRS and CDR2 as YFSETQ. The CDR3 sequence is 14 residues long. Deletions cut 2 bases from V and 4 bases from J, with 10 bases between. CDR3 DNA: TGCGCCAGCAGCTTAACGGGGTCTTACAATGAGCAGTTCTTC. Residues: CASSLTGSYNEQFF. Supplemented by reference TRBV5-1 and TRBJ2-1, the full variable domain reads KAGVTQTPRYLIKTRGQQVTLSCSPISGHRSVSWYQQTPGQGLQFLFEYFSETQRNKGNFPGRFSGRQFSNSRSEMNVSTLELGDSALYLCASSLTGSYNEQFFGPGTRLTVL.